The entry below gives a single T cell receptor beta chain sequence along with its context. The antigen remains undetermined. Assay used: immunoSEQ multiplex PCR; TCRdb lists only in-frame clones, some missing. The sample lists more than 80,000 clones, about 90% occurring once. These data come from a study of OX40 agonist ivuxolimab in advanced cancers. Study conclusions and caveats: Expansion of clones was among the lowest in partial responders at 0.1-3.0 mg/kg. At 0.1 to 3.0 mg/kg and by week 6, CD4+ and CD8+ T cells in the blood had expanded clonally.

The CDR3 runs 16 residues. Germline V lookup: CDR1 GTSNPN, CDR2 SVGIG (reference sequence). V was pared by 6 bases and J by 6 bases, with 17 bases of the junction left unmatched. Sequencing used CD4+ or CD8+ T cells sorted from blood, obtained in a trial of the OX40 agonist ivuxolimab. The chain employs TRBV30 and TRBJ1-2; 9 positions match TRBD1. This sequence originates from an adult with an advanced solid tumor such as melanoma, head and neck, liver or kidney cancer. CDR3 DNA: TGTGCCTGTATGATCCCCGGGACAGGGATTACCAATGGCTACACCTTC. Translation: CACMIPGTGITNGYTF.